This T cell receptor (beta chain) appears in the sequencing data of a study of beta chain features in type 1 diabetes. Whole-study findings and limits: Lower insertion and higher deletion counts appeared at VDJ junctions in type 1 diabetes patients. Among patients with Type 1 diabetes, TCRB CDR3s were moderately but significantly shorter in every one of the four CD4+ subsets.

This clone has just a few counts. Its antigen is as yet unknown. The trim removed 4 bases at V and 6 bases at J, leaving 11 bases unmatched. The CDR3 consists of 16 residues. Per germline, CDR1 SGHAT and CDR2 FQNNGV. Every bit of the isolated RNA underwent reverse transcription, so sequencing read expressed TCRB transcripts. Produced via immunoSEQ multiplex PCR; TCRdb's table is partial and in-frame only. The sample holds under 300,000 clones, around 25% seen once. The chain combines TRBV11-2 with TRBJ2-1; 8 nucleotides match TRBD2. This TCR came from a woman aged 25 to 39 with type 1 diabetes. Specimen: naive CD4+ T cells from blood. The CDR3 sequence: CASSSRAGVEANEQFF. CDR3 DNA sequence: TGTGCCAGCAGCTCCCGAGCGGGAGTTGAGGCCAATGAGCAGTTCTTC.